The text below deals with one T cell receptor (beta chain). The target antigen is unknown. TCRdb re-derived calls from the 5' RACE reads in MiXCR, one entry per CDR3 protein. In the table there are 1.5 million or so distinct CDR3 sequences, more than 30% of which are singletons. The source of the sample is a study of identical twins. The V and J ends lost 5 bases and 4 bases respectively, with 18 bases between them. The CDR3 loop spans 16 amino acids. Germline V lookup: CDR1 SGHTA, CDR2 FQGNSA. General study points: Abundant beta clonotypes from cord blood had fewer insertions, unlike memory repertoires, which showed none. Where beta out-of-frame sequences were concerned, excess twin sharing was weaker. Where out-of-frame alpha sequences were twin-shared, they showed excess low generation probability.

The source is a newborn girl in good health. The sample consisted of cord blood. The gene calls are TRBV7-2 and TRBJ2-1; D perhaps matches TRBD1 (6 bases). The CDR3 nucleotides are TGTGCCAGCAGCCCAGGGGCGCCTTCCTTTTACAATGAGCAGTTCTTC. Translation: CASSPGAPSFYNEQFF.